The next 10 T cell receptor beta chains were all read from a single sample in a study of blood T cell repertoires in COVID-19. TCRdb's copy holds only in-frame clones and misses some; the assay was immunoSEQ multiplex PCR. The data hold about 94,000 clones, with roughly 87% observed a single time. The sequenced sample consisted of peripheral blood. Receptors originate from a woman aged 80 or over with acute or convalescent COVID-19.

V gene TRBV27 combines with J gene TRBJ2-2, with a tentative D call TRBD1 (7 bases). In germline, CDR1 is MNHEY, CDR2 SMNVEV (reference sequence). This CDR3 spans 15 amino acids. Trimming pared 1 base from V and 6 bases from J, leaving 12 bases between. Here the CDR3 DNA reads TGTGCCAGCAGTTTATTGGGCGGGACAGCCGGGGAGCTGTTTTTT. Its translation: CASSLLGGTAGELFF.

The genes are TRBV12-3 or TRBV12-4 and TRBJ1-5, with TRBD1 matching over 7 bases. Unmatched junction bases numbered 5, after V lost 3 bases and J lost 9 bases. This CDR3 has 13 amino acids. CDR3 nucleotides: TGTGCCAGCAGTTTTGAGGGGGCAGGGCCCCAGCATTTT. The encoded protein is CASSFEGAGPQHF.

The J gene is TRBJ2-3, the V gene TRBV9; TRBD1 matches 9 bases. The CDR3 consists of 15 residues. Germline V gene lookup returns CDR1 SGDLS and CDR2 YYNGEE. The V and J ends lost 4 bases and 3 bases, in that order; junction bases with no gene match: 6. In DNA form, the CDR3 reads TGTGCCAGCAGCTCGCGGACAGGGGAGACAGATACGCAGTATTTT. This encodes CASSSRTGETDTQYF.

The V call is TRBV11-2, the J call TRBJ2-1; D call uncertain. V shed 5 bases and J shed 8 bases, with 16 bases lying between them. There are 14 residues in the CDR3. From germline, CDR1 is SGHAT and CDR2 FQNNGV. CDR3 residues: CASSLRSPQDEQFF. CDR3 bases: TGTGCCAGCAGCCTGAGGTCGCCTCAAGATGAGCAGTTCTTC.

Only one count was recorded for this clone. This sequence joins TRBV5-4 and TRBJ1-1; 7 bases align to TRBD1. The CDR3 is 14 residues long. V was pared by 4 bases and J by 5 bases, with 8 bases of the junction left unmatched. Germline V gene sequence: CDR1 SGHNT, CDR2 YYREEE (reference sequence). This CDR3 reads CASSRGQVGTEAFF. The CDR3 DNA is TGTGCCAGCAGCCGAGGACAGGTTGGGACTGAAGCTTTCTTT.

This chain uses TRBV12-5 with TRBJ2-1, with D maybe TRBD1 (6 bases). The CDR3 totals 14 residues. Per germline, CDR1 LGHNT and CDR2 FRNRAP. V was cut by 1 base and J by 3 bases, with 7 bases left in between. This CDR3 is CASGLGQVYNEQFF. CDR3 nucleotides: TGTGCTAGTGGTTTGGGACAGGTCTACAATGAGCAGTTCTTC.

The chain links TRBV5-6 to TRBJ2-7, with D possibly being TRBD1 (5 bases). Germline CDR1 reads SGHDT; CDR2 reads YYEEEE. Trimming removed 4 bases from V and 2 bases from J, with 10 bases in between. The CDR3 spans 13 residues. This CDR3 is CASSPDRAYEQYF. CDR3 nucleotides: TGTGCCAGCAGCCCAGACAGAGCCTACGAGCAGTACTTC.

The chain has TRBV30 and TRBJ1-2; D call uncertain. With 0 bases removed from V and 0 bases from J, the gap between germline ends came to 5 bases. This CDR3 is built from 13 residues. The germline gives CDR1 GTSNPN, CDR2 SVGIG (reference sequence). The CDR3 DNA reads TGTGCCTGGAGTGTTTCTCCTAACTATGGCTACACCTTC. This codes for CAWSVSPNYGYTF.

The chain has TRBV4-1 and TRBJ2-7; D perhaps matches TRBD1 (6 bases). This CDR3 spans 16 amino acids. Germline V gene data show CDR1 as MGHRA and CDR2 as YSYEKL. V lost 0 bases and J lost 2, with 14 bases in between. The CDR3 bases are TGCGCCAGCAGCCAAGAGATAGGGACACCAACCTACGAGCAGTACTTC. This sequence encodes CASSQEIGTPTYEQYF.

This chain uses TRBV7-9 with TRBJ2-5; 11 bases align to TRBD2. The CDR3 runs to 18 residues. V lost 5 bases and J lost 2; bases outside the gene matches: 13. Per the germline V gene, CDR1 is SEHNR and CDR2 is FQNEAQ (reference sequence). CDR3 sequence reads: CASSNSRLAGGVQETQYF. In DNA, the CDR3 is TGTGCCAGCAGCAATAGTAGGTTAGCGGGAGGGGTACAAGAGACCCAGTACTTC.